The next 4 T cell receptor beta chains were all read from a single sample in a study of Ad26.COV2.S vaccination and SARS-CoV-2 variants. Treatment in this sample: about 20 received Ad26.COV2.S at low or high dose, single or two shots; 5 received placebo; per-sample allocation not given. All samples were drawn on day 63, counting from the first vaccine or placebo injection. Assay: immunoSEQ multiplex PCR; the TCRdb copy retains only in-frame clones and omits some. This sample carries 300,000 to 350,000 clones, roughly 90% of them seen once, and the ten largest clones take around 11%. Sequencing used peripheral blood, obtained in a trial of Ad26.COV2.S vaccine versus placebo. The receptors stem from a person between 18 and 65 years old who received the Ad26.COV2.S COVID-19 vaccine or a placebo.

The CDR3 bases are TGTGCCAGCAGCTTAGTCGGGGGGGCCGGGGATACGCAGTATTTT. It translates to CASSLVGGAGDTQYF. J is TRBJ2-3 and V is TRBV7-6; 8 bases are a match to TRBD2. Germline V CDR1 and CDR2: SGHVS, FNYEAQ. The CDR3 runs 15 residues. The V gene end was trimmed by 1 base and the J gene end by 6 bases; junction bases not matched to a gene: 6.

The J gene is TRBJ1-5, the V gene TRBV7-2; 7 nucleotides match TRBD1. CDR3 length: 15 amino acids. Per the germline V gene, CDR1 is SGHTA and CDR2 is FQGNSA. Trimming cost V 4 bases and J 6 bases; bases outside gene matches: 9. This CDR3 reads CASSYRGLNGQPQHF. CDR3 sequence (DNA): TGTGCCAGCAGCTACAGGGGTTTGAATGGTCAGCCCCAGCATTTT.

This clone was seen just once. The chain couples TRBV7-8 to TRBJ1-2; 8 bases map to TRBD1. The CDR3 contains 15 residues. V was pared by 4 bases and J by 1 base, with 5 bases of the junction left unmatched. Germline CDR1 is SGHVS and CDR2 is FQNEAQ. This CDR3 reads CASSYRQGLNYGYTF. The CDR3 nucleotides read TGTGCCAGCAGCTACCGACAGGGGCTTAACTATGGCTACACCTTC.

CDR3 region: CAISPRVTSGRAGSTDTQYF. In DNA form, the CDR3 reads TGTGCCATCAGCCCTCGGGTGACTAGCGGGAGGGCCGGAAGCACAGATACGCAGTATTTT. The V and J genes are TRBV10-3 and TRBJ2-3; 14 bases are a match to TRBD2. The CDR3 extends over 20 amino acids. The V segment lost 6 bases and the J segment 0 bases; nucleotides outside the gene matches: 14. Germline CDR1 is ENHRY and CDR2 is SYGVKD.